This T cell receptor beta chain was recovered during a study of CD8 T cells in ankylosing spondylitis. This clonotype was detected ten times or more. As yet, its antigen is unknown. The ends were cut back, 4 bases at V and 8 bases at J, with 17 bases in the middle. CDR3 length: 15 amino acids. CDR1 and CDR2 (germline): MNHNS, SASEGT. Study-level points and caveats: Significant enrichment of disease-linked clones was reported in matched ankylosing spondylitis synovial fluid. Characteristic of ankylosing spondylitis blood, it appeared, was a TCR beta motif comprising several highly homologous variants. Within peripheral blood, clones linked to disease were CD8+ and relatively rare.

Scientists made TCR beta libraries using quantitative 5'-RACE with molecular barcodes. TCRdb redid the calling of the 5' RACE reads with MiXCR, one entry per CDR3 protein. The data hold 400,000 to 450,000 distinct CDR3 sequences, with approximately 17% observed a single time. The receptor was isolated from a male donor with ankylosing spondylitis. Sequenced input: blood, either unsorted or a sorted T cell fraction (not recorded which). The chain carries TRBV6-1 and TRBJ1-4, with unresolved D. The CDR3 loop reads CASSADSPKWEKLFF. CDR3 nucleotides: TGTGCCAGCAGTGCCGATTCGCCGAAGTGGGAAAAACTGTTTTTT.